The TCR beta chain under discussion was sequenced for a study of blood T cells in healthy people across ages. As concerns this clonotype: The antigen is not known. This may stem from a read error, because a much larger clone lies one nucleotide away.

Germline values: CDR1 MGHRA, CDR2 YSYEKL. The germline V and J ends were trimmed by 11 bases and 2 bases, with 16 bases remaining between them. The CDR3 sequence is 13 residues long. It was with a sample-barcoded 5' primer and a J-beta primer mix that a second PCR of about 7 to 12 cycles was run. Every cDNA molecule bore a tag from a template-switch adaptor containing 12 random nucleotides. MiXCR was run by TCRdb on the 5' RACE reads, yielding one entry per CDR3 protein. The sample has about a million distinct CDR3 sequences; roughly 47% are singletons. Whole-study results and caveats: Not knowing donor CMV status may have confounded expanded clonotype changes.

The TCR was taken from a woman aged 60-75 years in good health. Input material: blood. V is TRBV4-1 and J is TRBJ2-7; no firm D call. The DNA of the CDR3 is TGCGCCGGCGCCCTGGACGGAGCCTACGAGCAGTACTTC. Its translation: CAGALDGAYEQYF.